This TCR beta chain was captured in a study of blood T cell repertoires in COVID-19. Study summary: COVID-19 samples collected from the United States, Italy and Spain covered acute and convalescent phases. T cells, B-cell-depleted T cells, or PBMCs provided the cDNA or gDNA that served as material.

V was trimmed by 1 base and J by 8 bases, leaving 15 bases between them. The CDR3 consists of 15 residues. Germline V gene data show CDR1 as SGHVS and CDR2 as FNYEAQ. The table lists this clone with a count of one. Source study methods: Quantification of nucleated cells was approximated via reference gene primer amplification. Profiling relied on immunoSEQ multiplex PCR, and the TCRdb table lists in-frame clones only, not all of them. That table is the source of V, J and clone size, and D and trimming were worked out from the DNA. The table lists some 30,000 clones, roughly 85% of them singletons, with about 6.1% in the top ten.

The J gene is TRBJ2-1, the V gene TRBV7-6; D unresolved. Material for sequencing was peripheral blood. The sequence came from a man between 60 and 70 years old with active COVID-19. The CDR3 DNA is TGTGCCAGCAGCTTAGAATATGGTAGCCTCCATGAGCAGTTCTTC. Encoded protein: CASSLEYGSLHEQFF.